The next 22 T cell receptor beta chains were all read from a single sample in a study of T cell repertoires in cytomegalovirus infection (dated by TCRdb to the late 2010s). Which antigens these TCRs recognize remains unknown. Sample treatment or condition, as interpreted from the label and publication: in vitro stimulation with specific CMV peptide epitopes to enrich CMV-specific T cells. Sequencing was performed on an Illumina HiSeq 1500. TCRdb passed the public sequencing reads through fastp at Q25 and MiXCR, retaining productive beta sequences. Each CDR3 protein appears once, grouped with its most common genes and DNA. Here the sample has roughly 990,000 distinct CDR3 sequences; under 40% occur a single time. Around 15% of the sample goes to the ten largest clones. Sequenced here: cultured CD8+ T cells from PBMCs, sampled from culture after CMV antigen stimulation. These receptors all stem from a human donor in good health (CMV status not recorded). Some clones in this sample may be carry-over from other donors' samples.

This sequence joins TRBV7-6 and TRBJ1-4; D unresolved. The germline V gene encodes CDR1 SGHVS and CDR2 FNYEAQ. The V end lost 1 base, the J end lost 8 bases, and 11 bases lay between the germline ends. This CDR3 has 14 residues. The CDR3 DNA follows: TGTGCCAGCAGCTTAGGGGTTAGCGACGAAAAACTGTTTTTT. Protein sequence: CASSLGVSDEKLFF.

This clonotype was recorded only once. V and J are TRBV5-1 and TRBJ1-1; D remains unclear. Germline lookup yields CDR1 SGHRS and CDR2 YFSETQ. V lost 3 bases to trimming and J lost 2 bases, with 8 bases between them. This CDR3 is built from 13 residues. The CDR3 loop reads CASSSFINTEAFF. CDR3 in DNA: TGCGCCAGCAGCTCCTTTATTAACACTGAAGCTTTCTTT.

The chain combines TRBV4-1 with TRBJ2-3, with TRBD2 matching 13 bases. Per germline, CDR1 MGHRA and CDR2 YSYEKL. V lost 0 bases and J lost 2; bases outside the gene matches: 5. The CDR3 contains 18 residues. The CDR3 DNA reads as TGCGCCAGCAGCCAAGATGGACTAGCGGGGGTTTCCACAGATACGCAGTATTTT. As protein: CASSQDGLAGVSTDTQYF.

CDR3 loop: CASSFRPNQPQHF. CDR3 DNA sequence: TGTGCCAGCAGCTTCAGACCCAATCAGCCCCAGCATTTT. The chain combines TRBV7-6 with TRBJ1-5; D not certain. The CDR3 is made up of 13 amino acids. The V gene's germline CDR1 is SGHVS and CDR2 FNYEAQ. V shed 3 bases and J shed 3 bases, with 6 bases lying between them. Filled out from reference TRBV7-6 and TRBJ1-5, the complete variable domain reads GAGVSQSPRYKVTKRGQDVALRCDPISGHVSLYWYRQALGQGPEFLTYFNYEAQQDKSGLPNDRFSAERPEGSISTLTIQRTEQRDSAMYRCASSFRPNQPQHFGDGTRLSIL.

This clonotype was counted many times. The rearrangement uses TRBV12-3 or TRBV12-4 and TRBJ2-7, with 9 bases lining up with TRBD1. V trimming: 5 bases; J trimming: 1 base; junction bases outside the gene matches: 6. This CDR3 contains 15 residues. The CDR3 nucleotides read TGTGCCAGCAGTATACAGGGGGCAGTATCCTACGAGCAGTACGTC. Protein product: CASSIQGAVSYEQYV.

This clonotype was detected only a few times. The chain links TRBV6-4 to TRBJ2-1, with 7 bases identical to TRBD2. This CDR3 has 15 residues. CDR1 is MRHNA, CDR2 SNTAGT, per germline. V shed 0 bases and J 3 bases; nucleotides not matched to a gene: 2. CDR3 region: CASSDSASGYNEQFF. In nucleotides, the CDR3 is TGTGCCAGCAGTGACTCGGCTAGCGGCTACAATGAGCAGTTCTTC.

The gene calls are TRBV12-3 or TRBV12-4 and TRBJ1-2; D is unclear. The CDR3 runs 12 residues. V was trimmed by 4 bases and J by 8 bases, leaving 11 bases between them. The CDR3 DNA reads TGTGCCAGCAGTTCCCCTCGGGAAGGCTACACCTTC. Its protein is CASSSPREGYTF.

The J gene is TRBJ2-3, the V gene TRBV3-1, with unresolved D. V lost 4 bases and J 3 bases, leaving 14 bases between the germline ends. Germline lookup yields CDR1 LGHDT and CDR2 YNNKEL (reference sequence). The CDR3 has 15 residues. The CDR3 loop reads CASSLGVSETDTQYF. In nucleotides, the CDR3 is TGTGCCAGCAGCCTGGGCGTGTCGGAAACAGATACGCAGTATTTT.

There are a few counts of this clonotype. CDR3 nucleotide sequence: TGTGCCAGCAGCTTAGTTGTTGGGGGGGCCAACGAGCAGTACGTC. This translates into CASSLVVGGANEQYV. The V and J genes are TRBV7-9 and TRBJ2-7, with D possibly TRBD2 on 7 matching bases. V lost 1 base and J 5 bases, leaving 15 bases between the germline ends. The CDR3 contains 15 residues. CDR1 and CDR2 (germline): SEHNR, FQNEAQ (reference sequence).

A single count supports this clonotype. This rearrangement joins TRBV4-1 to TRBJ1-1; D might be TRBD1 (6 bases). V lost 6 bases and J lost 5, with 16 bases in between. Germline values: CDR1 MGHRA, CDR2 YSYEKL. The CDR3 contains 14 residues. Here the CDR3 DNA reads TGCGCCAGCAGAACGGAACAGGGAGGGACTGAAGCTTTCTTT. Amino acid sequence: CASRTEQGGTEAFF.

The chain carries TRBV7-6 and TRBJ2-1; D gene ambiguous. This CDR3 spans 14 amino acids. The V gene's germline CDR1 is SGHVS and CDR2 FNYEAQ. Trimming took 2 bases from V and 5 from J, leaving 10 bases between them. The CDR3 protein is CASSLWAEDNEQFF. The CDR3 nucleotides are TGTGCCAGCAGCTTATGGGCAGAGGACAATGAGCAGTTCTTC.

This clonotype was picked up a small number of times. V gene TRBV5-5 combines with J gene TRBJ2-1, with a weak D call TRBD2 (6 bases). V shed 6 bases and J shed 0 bases, with 16 bases lying between them. Germline V gene data show CDR1 as SGHKS and CDR2 as YYEKEE (reference sequence). The CDR3 runs to 16 residues. The CDR3 is CASISIGTDSYNEQFF. CDR3 nucleotide sequence: TGTGCCAGCATTTCTATCGGGACTGACTCCTACAATGAGCAGTTCTTC.

This clonotype was counted a few times. The chain employs TRBV7-9 and TRBJ2-3, with TRBD1 as a possible D gene (6 bases). The CDR3 length is 14 residues. V shed 4 bases and J shed 4 bases, with 12 bases lying between them. From germline, CDR1 is SEHNR and CDR2 FQNEAQ (reference sequence). For the CDR3, the DNA is TGTGCCAGCAGCTCCCCTGAGGGGGCAGATACGCAGTATTTT. It codes for CASSSPEGADTQYF.

This clonotype has a handful of counts. This rearrangement joins TRBV19 to TRBJ1-1; no clear D gene. The germline CDR1 and CDR2 sequences are LNHDA and SQIVND (reference sequence). CDR3 length equals 12 residues. V was cut by 5 bases and J by 6 bases, with 10 bases left in between. CDR3 sequence: CASSLRMAEAFF. In DNA form, the CDR3 reads TGTGCCAGTAGTCTTCGAATGGCTGAAGCTTTCTTT.

This clonotype has ten or more counts. This sequence joins TRBV7-3 and TRBJ2-1, with 9 bases identical to TRBD2. V lost 3 bases to trimming and J lost 3 bases; unmatched junction nucleotides: 3. This CDR3 region has 15 residues. Germline values: CDR1 SGHTA, CDR2 FQGTGA. CDR3 in amino acids: CASSFLRGGYNEQFF. In DNA form, the CDR3 reads TGTGCCAGCAGCTTCCTGCGGGGGGGCTACAATGAGCAGTTCTTC.

This clonotype came up a few times. The rearrangement joins TRBV28 to TRBJ2-7, with D possibly called TRBD1 or TRBD2 (5 bases each). V gave up 4 bases and J gave up 5 bases, with 15 bases separating them. This CDR3 spans 14 amino acids. The germline CDR1 and CDR2 sequences are MDHEN and SYDVKM. The CDR3 loop reads CASSSQGEWDEQYF. The CDR3 bases are TGTGCCAGCAGTTCTCAGGGAGAGTGGGACGAGCAGTACTTC.

This clonotype was found a few times. The gene calls are TRBV4-1 and TRBJ2-5; D gene unclear. V was pared by 0 bases and J by 8 bases, with 4 bases between. The germline V gene has CDR1 MGHRA and CDR2 YSYEKL. This CDR3 spans 11 amino acids. The CDR3 DNA reads as TGCGCCAGCAGCCAAGACAGCACCCAGTACTTC. Translating it yields CASSQDSTQYF.

To note about this clonotype: A much larger clone differs from this one at a single base, so this may be a read error. This chain connects TRBV2 to TRBJ2-7; D is ambiguous. Germline CDR1 and CDR2: SNHLY and FYNNEI. The CDR3 spans 10 residues. In DNA form, the CDR3 reads TGTGCCAACAGTGCCTACGAGCAGTACTTC. Protein sequence: CANSAYEQYF.

This clonotype was counted only a few times. This sequence joins TRBV12-3 or TRBV12-4 and TRBJ2-7; tentative D call: TRBD1 (5 bases). CDR3 size: 12 residues. Trimming cost V 5 bases and J 3 bases, with 8 bases left between them. The CDR3 DNA sequence: TGTGCCAGCAGTACAGGTTTCTACGAGCAGTACGTC. It translates to CASSTGFYEQYV.

This CDR3 is CASSHSTSGGTNNEQFF. The CDR3 nucleotides read TGTGCCAGCAGCCATTCGACTAGCGGGGGTACTAACAATGAGCAGTTCTTC. V gene TRBV9 combines with J gene TRBJ2-1, with 12 bases matching TRBD2. The CDR3 is 17 amino acids. Germline V CDR1 and CDR2: SGDLS, YYNGEE. The trim removed 4 bases at V and 5 bases at J, leaving 10 bases unmatched.

The rearrangement joins TRBV7-9 to TRBJ1-5, with 8 nucleotides matching TRBD1. Germline CDR1 is SEHNR and CDR2 is FQNEAQ (reference sequence). The CDR3 spans 19 residues. The trim removed 3 bases at V and 0 bases at J, leaving 13 bases unmatched. In DNA, the CDR3 is TGTGCCAGCAGCTTTGCCCCGGGACAGGCGACTTATAGCAATCAGCCCCAGCATTTT. Its translation: CASSFAPGQATYSNQPQHF. Supplemented by reference TRBV7-9 and TRBJ1-5, the full variable domain reads DTGVSQNPRHKITKRGQNVTFRCDPISEHNRLYWYRQTLGQGPEFLTYFQNEAQLEKSRLLSDRFSAERPKGSFSTLEIQRTEQGDSAMYLCASSFAPGQATYSNQPQHFGDGTRLSIL.

This chain uses TRBV4-2 with TRBJ1-1, with 8 positions matching TRBD1. The germline CDR1 and CDR2 sequences are LGHNA and YNFKEQ. The CDR3 runs 15 residues. V lost 4 bases and J lost 1; bases outside the gene matches: 5. CDR3 region: CASSLSTGANTEAFF. As DNA, the CDR3 is TGTGCCAGCAGCCTATCGACAGGGGCGAACACTGAAGCTTTCTTT.